This is a list of T cell receptor beta chains from one sample in a study of CD4 and CD8 cells across lung adenocarcinoma regions. Via MiXCR, TCRdb re-called the PCR reads, giving one row per CDR3 protein. The table has nearly 11,000 distinct CDR3 sequences, approximately 63% seen once; the top ten hold about 88%. The specimen was CD8+ T cells from the margin of a lung tumor. All receptors derive from a male donor with lung adenocarcinoma. The CD4 and CD8 labels of this study may be unreliable. Both conserved end residues are part of each CDR3. A D gene is named only where the DNA matches it firmly. Not all rows give a size; the values are once, few, many and, for expanded clones, a class.

d_call: NA; v_call: TRBV6-2/TRBV6-3; j_call: TRBJ2-3; clone_size: many; cdr3_aa: CASSYILGDGTDTQYF; cdr3_nt: TGTGCCAGCAGTTACATATTGGGGGATGGAACAGATACGCAGTATTTT
d_call: NA; v_call: TRBV18; j_call: TRBJ2-7; clone_size: NA; cdr3_aa: CASSPQGVTYEQYF; cdr3_nt: TGTGCCAGCTCACCACAGGGCGTGACTTACGAGCAGTACTTC
d_call: NA; v_call: TRBV6-1; j_call: TRBJ2-3; clone_size: NA; cdr3_aa: CASSPATDTQYF; cdr3_nt: TGTGCCAGCAGTCCAGCCACAGATACGCAGTATTTT
d_call: TRBD2; v_call: TRBV14; j_call: TRBJ2-5; clone_size: few; cdr3_aa: CASSLYRGLAGGEETQYF; cdr3_nt: TGTGCCAGCAGCCTTTATCGTGGACTAGCGGGAGGTGAAGAGACCCAGTACTTC
d_call: NA; v_call: TRBV6-1; j_call: TRBJ2-7; clone_size: NA; cdr3_aa: CASSEANDGYEQYF; cdr3_nt: TGTGCCAGCAGTGAAGCCAACGACGGCTACGAGCAGTACTTC
d_call: TRBD1; v_call: TRBV6-5; j_call: TRBJ2-7; clone_size: many; cdr3_aa: CASSYGADRANYEQYF; cdr3_nt: TGTGCCAGCAGTTACGGGGCGGACAGGGCGAATTACGAGCAGTACTTC
d_call: TRBD2; v_call: TRBV12-3/TRBV12-4; j_call: TRBJ2-1; clone_size: many; cdr3_aa: CASSLGTSVYNEQFF; cdr3_nt: TGTGCCAGCAGCCTCGGGACTAGCGTTTACAATGAGCAGTTCTTC
d_call: NA; v_call: TRBV6-1; j_call: TRBJ2-1; clone_size: NA; cdr3_aa: CASSPLQGMVNEQFF; cdr3_nt: TGTGCCAGCAGTCCATTACAGGGTATGGTGAATGAGCAGTTCTTC
d_call: NA; v_call: TRBV6-5; j_call: TRBJ2-7; clone_size: many; cdr3_aa: CASSYSMHQGHEQYF; cdr3_nt: TGTGCCAGCAGTTACTCGATGCATCAGGGCCACGAGCAGTACTTC
d_call: TRBD2; v_call: TRBV6-1; j_call: TRBJ2-4; clone_size: NA; cdr3_aa: CARRGRRGKVVQYF; cdr3_nt: TGTGCCAGGCGCGGGAGGAGAGGGAAAGTCGTTCAGTACTTC
d_call: NA; v_call: TRBV7-6; j_call: TRBJ2-6; clone_size: NA; cdr3_aa: CASSPNSGANVLTF; cdr3_nt: TGTGCCAGCAGCCCGAACTCTGGGGCCAACGTCCTGACTTTC
d_call: TRBD2; v_call: TRBV6-1; j_call: TRBJ2-7; clone_size: NA; cdr3_aa: CASSEVQSPSGGRTYNEQYF; cdr3_nt: TGTGCCAGCAGTGAAGTTCAAAGCCCTAGCGGGGGACGTACCTACAATGAGCAGTACTTC
d_call: NA; v_call: TRBV4-1; j_call: TRBJ1-4; clone_size: once; cdr3_aa: CASSHSHNEKLFF; cdr3_nt: TGCGCCAGCAGCCACAGTCATAATGAAAAACTGTTTTTT
d_call: NA; v_call: TRBV6-1; j_call: TRBJ1-6; clone_size: NA; cdr3_aa: CASSEEGLSLHF; cdr3_nt: TGTGCCAGCAGTGAAGAAGGACTCTCCCTCCACTTT
d_call: TRBD2; v_call: TRBV27; j_call: TRBJ2-7; clone_size: NA; cdr3_aa: CASSLSGGTSGREQYF; cdr3_nt: TGTGCCAGCAGTTTGTCAGGGGGGACTAGCGGGAGGGAGCAGTACTTC
d_call: TRBD2; v_call: TRBV7-2; j_call: TRBJ2-3; clone_size: NA; cdr3_aa: CASSIAGADTQYF; cdr3_nt: TGTGCCAGCAGTATAGCGGGAGCGGATACGCAGTATTTT
d_call: TRBD1; v_call: TRBV7-6; j_call: TRBJ2-7; clone_size: NA; cdr3_aa: CASSLTTGGLHEQYF; cdr3_nt: TGTGCCAGCAGCTTAACGACAGGGGGTTTGCACGAGCAGTACTTC
d_call: NA; v_call: TRBV7-2; j_call: TRBJ2-7; clone_size: NA; cdr3_aa: CASSTGTTTYEQYF; cdr3_nt: TGTGCCAGCAGCACGGGGACAACTACCTACGAGCAGTACTTC
d_call: NA; v_call: TRBV12-3/TRBV12-4; j_call: TRBJ2-5; clone_size: many; cdr3_aa: CASSLAGTETQYF; cdr3_nt: TGTGCCAGCAGTTTAGCGGGGACGGAGACCCAGTACTTC
d_call: NA; v_call: TRBV6-1; j_call: TRBJ2-4; clone_size: NA; cdr3_aa: CASNTGGQGNVLSF; cdr3_nt: TGTGCCAGCAACACTGGGGGTCAGGGAAACGTCCTGTCCTTC
d_call: NA; v_call: TRBV6-1; j_call: TRBJ2-5; clone_size: NA; cdr3_aa: CASREAGARVRDTQYF; cdr3_nt: TGTGCCAGCAGGGAAGCCGGGGCCCGGGTCCGAGATACCCAGTACTTC
d_call: TRBD2; v_call: TRBV2; j_call: TRBJ2-3; clone_size: few; cdr3_aa: CASSDGLALNTQYF; cdr3_nt: TGTGCCAGCAGTGATGGACTAGCGTTGAATACGCAGTATTTT
d_call: NA; v_call: TRBV9; j_call: TRBJ2-5; clone_size: NA; cdr3_aa: CASSPRDGALETQYF; cdr3_nt: TGTGCCAGCAGCCCCCGGGACGGGGCATTAGAGACCCAGTACTTC
d_call: NA; v_call: TRBV6-5; j_call: TRBJ2-1; clone_size: NA; cdr3_aa: CASSYLGGRNEQFF; cdr3_nt: TGTGCCAGCAGTTACTTGGGCGGACGCAATGAGCAGTTCTTC
d_call: NA; v_call: TRBV6-1; j_call: TRBJ2-3; clone_size: once; cdr3_aa: CASSGRPDGTEEQYF; cdr3_nt: TGTGCCAGCAGCGGACGGCCGGATGGGACCGAGGAGCAGTATTTT
d_call: NA; v_call: TRBV6-5; j_call: TRBJ1-2; clone_size: NA; cdr3_aa: CASSYRPGEAGVGYGYTF; cdr3_nt: TGTGCCAGCAGTTATCGACCGGGGGAGGCCGGAGTAGGCTATGGCTACACCTTC
d_call: NA; v_call: TRBV4-1; j_call: TRBJ1-2; clone_size: NA; cdr3_aa: CASSPVFGLDIYGYTF; cdr3_nt: TGCGCCAGCAGCCCCGTTTTTGGTCTCGACATTTATGGCTACACCTTC
d_call: TRBD2; v_call: TRBV9; j_call: TRBJ2-2; clone_size: NA; cdr3_aa: CASSAGLLNTGELFF; cdr3_nt: TGTGCCAGCAGCGCGGGACTATTGAACACCGGGGAGCTGTTTTTT
d_call: NA; v_call: TRBV27; j_call: TRBJ2-6; clone_size: NA; cdr3_aa: CASSSRGSGANVLTF; cdr3_nt: TGTGCCAGCAGTTCAAGGGGCTCTGGGGCCAACGTCCTGACTTTC
d_call: NA; v_call: TRBV20-1; j_call: TRBJ1-1; clone_size: few; cdr3_aa: CSAARGGNTEAFF; cdr3_nt: TGCAGTGCTGCTAGAGGGGGGAACACTGAAGCTTTCTTT
d_call: TRBD2; v_call: TRBV7-9; j_call: TRBJ2-3; clone_size: many; cdr3_aa: CASSLDSGSDRYF; cdr3_nt: TGTGCCAGCAGCTTAGATAGCGGGAGTGATCGGTATTTT
d_call: TRBD1; v_call: TRBV6-5; j_call: TRBJ1-6; clone_size: few; cdr3_aa: CASSYTSHRGGRKSPLHF; cdr3_nt: TGTGCCAGCAGTTACACCAGCCACAGGGGCGGTCGAAAATCACCCCTCCACTTT
d_call: TRBD2; v_call: TRBV7-2; j_call: TRBJ2-7; clone_size: many; cdr3_aa: CASSVAGPSYEQYF; cdr3_nt: TGTGCCAGCAGCGTAGCGGGACCCTCCTACGAGCAGTACTTC
d_call: NA; v_call: TRBV4-1; j_call: TRBJ2-3; clone_size: few; cdr3_aa: CASSQTDTQYF; cdr3_nt: TGCGCCAGCAGCCAGACAGATACGCAGTATTTT
d_call: TRBD2; v_call: TRBV6-1; j_call: TRBJ2-3; clone_size: NA; cdr3_aa: CASSDTWTSGTNKQFF; cdr3_nt: TGTGCCAGCAGTGACACGTGGACTAGCGGGACCAATAAGCAGTTTTTT
d_call: TRBD2; v_call: TRBV7-2; j_call: TRBJ2-1; clone_size: many; cdr3_aa: CASSLGTSLYNEQFF; cdr3_nt: TGTGCCAGCAGCTTAGGGACTAGCCTCTACAATGAGCAGTTCTTC
d_call: NA; v_call: TRBV14; j_call: TRBJ2-4; clone_size: NA; cdr3_aa: CASSHWTRRSKDTQYF; cdr3_nt: TGTGCCAGCAGCCACTGGACGCGGAGATCCAAAGATACGCAGTATTTC
d_call: NA; v_call: TRBV12-3/TRBV12-4; j_call: TRBJ2-1; clone_size: medium-sized; cdr3_aa: CASSLAYLAGEQFF; cdr3_nt: TGTGCCAGCAGTTTAGCGTATCTAGCTGGGGAGCAGTTCTTC
d_call: TRBD1; v_call: TRBV11-2; j_call: TRBJ2-7; clone_size: NA; cdr3_aa: CASSFSGTGGYEQYF; cdr3_nt: TGTGCCAGCAGCTTTTCCGGGACAGGGGGCTACGAGCAGTACTTC
d_call: TRBD1; v_call: TRBV4-2; j_call: TRBJ2-6; clone_size: few; cdr3_aa: CASSQDGTGYGWSGANVLTF; cdr3_nt: TGTGCCAGCAGCCAAGATGGGACAGGGTACGGGTGGTCTGGGGCCAACGTCCTGACTTTC
d_call: NA; v_call: TRBV6-1; j_call: TRBJ2-1; clone_size: NA; cdr3_aa: CASSDYQRPGEQFF; cdr3_nt: TGTGCCAGCAGTGACTACCAGCGGCCAGGTGAGCAGTTCTTC
d_call: NA; v_call: TRBV25-1; j_call: TRBJ2-5; clone_size: NA; cdr3_aa: CASSIPGEVETQYF; cdr3_nt: TGTGCCAGCAGTATACCGGGGGAGGTGGAGACCCAGTACTTC
d_call: TRBD2; v_call: TRBV25-1; j_call: TRBJ2-1; clone_size: many; cdr3_aa: CASSPGLAGGSNEQFF; cdr3_nt: TGTGCCAGCTCTCCCGGACTAGCGGGAGGTAGCAATGAGCAGTTCTTC
d_call: NA; v_call: TRBV6-1; j_call: TRBJ1-2; clone_size: many; cdr3_aa: CASSVGGGGYTF; cdr3_nt: TGTGCCAGCAGTGTAGGGGGGGGTGGCTACACCTTC
d_call: TRBD1; v_call: TRBV6-5; j_call: TRBJ1-1; clone_size: few; cdr3_aa: CASSLTGGGNTEAFF; cdr3_nt: TGTGCCAGCAGTTTAACAGGGGGCGGGAACACTGAAGCTTTCTTT
d_call: NA; v_call: TRBV10-3; j_call: TRBJ2-3; clone_size: NA; cdr3_aa: CAIRGSTGAQYF; cdr3_nt: TGTGCCATCAGGGGGTCCACCGGGGCGCAGTATTTT
d_call: TRBD1; v_call: TRBV6-1; j_call: TRBJ1-1; clone_size: few; cdr3_aa: CASSMTTGENTEAFF; cdr3_nt: TGTGCCAGCAGTATGACGACAGGGGAGAACACTGAAGCTTTCTTT
d_call: NA; v_call: TRBV27; j_call: TRBJ2-3; clone_size: once; cdr3_aa: CASSQGVSAGRVGTDTQYF; cdr3_nt: TGTGCCAGCAGCCAAGGGGTTTCTGCGGGTCGGGTGGGCACAGATACGCAGTATTTT